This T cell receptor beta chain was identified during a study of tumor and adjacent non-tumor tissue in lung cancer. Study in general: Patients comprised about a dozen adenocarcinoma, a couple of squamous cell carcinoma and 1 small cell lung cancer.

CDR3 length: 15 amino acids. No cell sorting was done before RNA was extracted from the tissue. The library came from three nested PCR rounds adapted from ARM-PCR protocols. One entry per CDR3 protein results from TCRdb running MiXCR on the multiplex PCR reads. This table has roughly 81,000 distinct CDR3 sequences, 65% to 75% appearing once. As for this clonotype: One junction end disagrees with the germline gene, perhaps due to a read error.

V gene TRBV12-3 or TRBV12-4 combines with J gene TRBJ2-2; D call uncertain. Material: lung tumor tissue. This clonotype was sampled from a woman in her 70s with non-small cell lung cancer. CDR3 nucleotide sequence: TGTGTCAGCAGTCCAGACCCCTTCAACACCGGGGAGCTGTTTTTT. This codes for CVSSPDPFNTGELFF.